This T cell receptor beta chain is drawn from a study of cytomegalovirus exposure and HLA in healthy donors. Worth noting for this clone: The antigen remains undetermined.

V lost 2 bases and J lost 1, with 5 bases in between. The germline V gene encodes CDR1 KGHSH and CDR2 LQKENI. The CDR3 length is 14 residues. With 60 Vbeta and 13 Jbeta primers, the PCR was carried out. The assay was immunoSEQ multiplex PCR, and TCRdb's table has in-frame clones only and misses some. This table holds 150,000 to 200,000 clones, 80% to 90% found once. Notes on the study in general: Roughly uniform depth of sequencing across donors was assumed in presence/absence analyses. Later analysis associated a missense DCLRE1C variant with TCR beta V- and J-gene trimming.

Sequenced sample: PBMCs. The V call is TRBV18, the J call TRBJ2-2, with no clear D. The source of this sequence is a male donor in good health and CMV-seronegative. DNA for the CDR3: TGTGCCAGCTCACCAACGGGGAACACCGGGGAGCTGTTTTTT. This codes for CASSPTGNTGELFF.